These 25 T cell receptor beta chains were all obtained from the same sample, sequenced in a study of CD8 T cells in Susac syndrome (dated by TCRdb to about 2019). The receptor library was made with the immunoSEQ multiplex PCR assay. RNA was extracted with the RNeasy kit and roughly 0.45 to 1 ug was reverse transcribed using random hexamers. TCRdb's own reprocessing of the public reads used fastp at Q25 and MiXCR and kept productive beta chains. CDR3 protein duplicates are merged, each entry listing the most common genes and DNA. The table for this sample lists about 300,000 distinct CDR3 sequences; over 75% of them were counted only once. The ten largest account for roughly 0.2% of the sample. Sequencing was done on a sample of CD8+ T cells from PBMCs. The receptors were gathered from a human donor with multiple sclerosis.

In this sample, this clonotype turned up a few times. The chain recombines TRBV6-1 with TRBJ2-5, with D perhaps TRBD1 (5 bases). Germline-derived CDR1 and CDR2 are MNHNS and SASEGT. The CDR3 spans 14 residues. Trimming stripped 5 bases from V and 6 bases from J, with 16 bases between. DNA of the CDR3: TGTGCCAGCAGTTCCGTAGGGGCGTTGAAGACCCAGTACTTC. Translation: CASSSVGALKTQYF.

The sample holds one count of this clonotype. The gene calls are TRBV4-2 and TRBJ2-3, with 8 bases identical to TRBD2. Germline CDR1 is LGHNA and CDR2 is YNFKEQ. The length of the CDR3 is 18 residues. Trimming cost V 4 bases and J 0 bases; bases outside gene matches: 12. CDR3 bases: TGTGCCAGCAGCCCTTTAGGCGGGCGGGGGGTTAGCACAGATACGCAGTATTTT. Translated, it gives CASSPLGGRGVSTDTQYF.

The chain carries TRBV11-1 and TRBJ1-5; perhaps TRBD1 as D (5 bases). The V end lost 5 bases, the J end lost 2 bases, and 10 bases lay between the germline ends. Germline CDR1 reads SGHAT; CDR2 reads FQDESV (reference sequence). This CDR3 has 14 amino acids. The CDR3 protein is CASSDRDGNQPQHF. The CDR3 bases are TGTGCCAGCAGCGATCGGGACGGCAATCAGCCCCAGCATTTT.

This chain links TRBV2 with TRBJ2-1; the D is unclear. Germline CDR1 and CDR2: SNHLY and FYNNEI. Trimming took off 8 bases at V and 4 bases at J, with 3 bases between the two ends. There are 10 residues in the CDR3. This CDR3 is CASLYNEQFF. The CDR3 DNA follows: TGTGCCAGCCTATACAATGAGCAGTTCTTC. Based on the CDR3 plus reference TRBV2 and TRBJ2-1, the full variable domain is EPEVTQTPSHQVTQMGQEVILRCVPISNHLYFYWYRQILGQKVEFLVSFYNNEISEKSEIFDDQFSVERPDGSNFTLKIRSTKLEDSAMYFCASLYNEQFFGPGTRLTVL.

This clonotype appeared once. This chain links TRBV27 with TRBJ2-5; D is unclear. V lost 4 bases and J lost 6, with 15 bases in between. This CDR3 contains 14 residues. From germline, CDR1 is MNHEY and CDR2 SMNVEV (reference sequence). The CDR3 DNA reads as TGTGCCAGCAGTTCCCTCAAGGCGTTTCAGACCCAGTACTTC. Its protein product is CASSSLKAFQTQYF.

The chain carries TRBV28 and TRBJ2-7; weak D call: TRBD1 (6 bases). The CDR3 covers 15 residues. V lost 4 bases to trimming and J lost 3 bases, with 16 bases between them. Germline V CDR1 and CDR2: MDHEN, SYDVKM. CDR3 DNA: TGTGCCAGCAGTTCCCTAGGGGGTTATAACTACGAGCAGTACTTC. Translation: CASSSLGGYNYEQYF.

The chain uses TRBV28 and TRBJ1-5; D is unclear. V dropped 2 bases and J dropped 7 bases, with 6 bases sitting between them. CDR1 MDHEN and CDR2 SYDVKM come from the germline V gene. The CDR3 is made up of 12 amino acids. The CDR3: CASSLDEQPQHF. The CDR3 DNA reads TGTGCCAGCAGTTTAGATGAGCAGCCCCAGCATTTT.

The CDR3 DNA reads as TGTGCCAGCAGCCTATCTAGCGGCCCTGGGAGGGAGCAGTACTTC. Its translation is CASSLSSGPGREQYF. The V call is TRBV7-2, the J call TRBJ2-7; TRBD2 matches at 7 bases. Germline loops: CDR1 SGHTA, CDR2 FQGNSA. The trim removed 5 bases at V and 7 bases at J, leaving 14 bases unmatched. The CDR3 has 15 amino acids.

The chain recombines TRBV24-1 with TRBJ2-5; TRBD2 matches 8 bases. This CDR3 region has 15 residues. Germline assignment: CDR1 KGHDR and CDR2 SFDVKD. With 1 base clipped from V and 3 bases from J, the junction kept 3 bases outside the gene matches. CDR3 loop: CATSDFGRGEETQYF. The CDR3 nucleotides read TGTGCCACCAGTGATTTTGGGCGGGGGGAAGAGACCCAGTACTTC.

The chain uses TRBV10-3 and TRBJ1-1, with D tentatively TRBD1 (5 bases). Deletions cut 2 bases from V and 4 bases from J, with 8 bases between. Germline loops: CDR1 ENHRY, CDR2 SYGVKD. CDR3 size: 13 residues. CDR3 loop: CAISEVGGTEAFF. The CDR3, as DNA: TGTGCCATCAGTGAGGTGGGGGGCACTGAAGCTTTCTTT.

The genes are TRBV13 and TRBJ2-7; 8 nucleotides align to TRBD1. V was pared by 1 base and J by 4 bases, with 15 bases of the junction left unmatched. The CDR3 length is 18 residues. Germline V gives CDR1 PRHDT, CDR2 FYEKMQ (reference sequence). Here the CDR3 DNA reads TGTGCCAGCAGCTTAGAGGGCCTGGGGGCAGGGGGCGGATACGAGCAGTACTTC. This encodes CASSLEGLGAGGGYEQYF.

The chain is built from TRBV4-3 and TRBJ2-2; perhaps TRBD2 as D (7 bases). CDR1 and CDR2 (germline): LGHNA, YSLEER. Trimming cost V 0 bases and J 2 bases, with 13 bases left between them. The CDR3 is made up of 17 amino acids. CDR3 sequence reads: CASSQDRAGANTGELFF. The CDR3 DNA is TGCGCCAGCAGCCAAGATAGGGCGGGGGCTAACACCGGGGAGCTGTTTTTT.

The chain joins TRBV5-5 to TRBJ2-2, with D unclear. The CDR3 length is 13 residues. Trimming left V 4 bases short and J 6 bases short, with 10 bases between. Germline lookup yields CDR1 SGHKS and CDR2 YYEKEE (reference sequence). The CDR3 here is CASSPGWSGELFF. In nucleotides, the CDR3 is TGTGCCAGCAGCCCCGGTTGGTCCGGGGAGCTGTTTTTT.

The gene calls are TRBV27 and TRBJ2-1; D unclear. The CDR3 spans 15 residues. The germline gives CDR1 MNHEY, CDR2 SMNVEV (reference sequence). Deletions cut 5 bases from V and 10 bases from J, with 21 bases between. Written as DNA, the CDR3 is TGTGCCAGCAGTAGAGCCCTGGACCAGTATACGGAGCAGTTCTTC. It specifies CASSRALDQYTEQFF.

V and J are TRBV23-1 and TRBJ2-5; 11 nucleotides match TRBD2. TRBV23-1 has ORF status, its function being uncertain. CDR3 length: 19 residues. J was trimmed by 5 bases and V by 7 bases; bases with no gene match: 21. This chain's CDR3 is CASTPSGTSGRLWSETQYF. In DNA form, the CDR3 reads TGCGCCAGCACCCCATCCGGGACTAGCGGCCGTTTATGGTCGGAGACCCAGTACTTC.

The J gene is TRBJ1-5, the V gene TRBV6-5; maybe TRBD1 (6 bases). Trimming stripped 0 bases from V and 0 bases from J, with 21 bases between. The CDR3 spans 20 residues. Germline loops: CDR1 MNHEY, CDR2 SVGAGI. CDR3 region: CASSYSSGVGTLHSNQPQHF. As DNA, the CDR3 is TGTGCCAGCAGTTACTCCTCAGGGGTAGGGACCCTCCATAGCAATCAGCCCCAGCATTTT.

This clonotype was observed once. CDR3 in amino acids: CASSEARRGKLFF. As DNA, the CDR3 is TGTGCCAGCAGTGAAGCCCGCCGCGGAAAACTGTTTTTT. The V gene is TRBV25-1, the J gene TRBJ1-4; D not certain. This CDR3 is 13 amino acids long. Per the germline V gene, CDR1 is MGHDK and CDR2 is SYGVNS. V was pared by 2 bases and J by 10 bases, with 11 bases between.

The CDR3 protein is CASSFGTSWDRELFF. CDR3 nucleotide sequence: TGTGCCAGCAGCTTTGGGACTAGCTGGGACAGGGAGCTGTTTTTT. The V gene is TRBV5-4, the J gene TRBJ2-2; 9 bases map to TRBD2. The CDR3 length is 15 residues. Germline-derived CDR1 and CDR2 are SGHNT and YYREEE (reference sequence). V lost 2 bases, J lost 9 bases, and 8 bases stayed unmatched.

This chain links TRBV19 with TRBJ2-1; TRBD2 matches at 16 bases. The CDR3 runs to 17 residues. V trimming: 7 bases; J trimming: 4 bases; junction bases outside the gene matches: 7. Germline V lookup: CDR1 LNHDA, CDR2 SQIVND (reference sequence). Here the CDR3 DNA reads TGTGCCAGTAAGAGGGGACTAGCGGGAGGGAGGTACAATGAGCAGTTCTTC. It is translated as CASKRGLAGGRYNEQFF.

This chain uses TRBV6-1 with TRBJ2-5; D ambiguous. Trimming removed 7 bases from V and 5 bases from J, with 17 bases in between. Per the germline V gene, CDR1 is MNHNS and CDR2 is SASEGT. The CDR3 spans 14 residues. Here the CDR3 DNA reads TGTGCCAGCAACGGACCGACTCTTGGGGAGACCCAGTACTTC. Residues: CASNGPTLGETQYF.

The chain has TRBV6-2 or TRBV6-3 and TRBJ2-7; D gene ambiguous. Germline-derived CDR1 and CDR2 are MNHEY and SVGEGT. CDR3 size: 13 residues. Trimming took off 0 bases at V and 4 bases at J, with 7 bases between the two ends. The CDR3 DNA reads as TGTGCCAGCAGTTACTCGGACGGATACGAGCAGTACTTC. Its translation is CASSYSDGYEQYF.

This clonotype was seen once. The junction differs from germline at one of its ends, possibly a read error. The chain joins TRBV18 to TRBJ2-7; D is undetermined. Germline assignment: CDR1 KGHSH and CDR2 LQKENI. This CDR3 comprises 18 residues. In DNA, the CDR3 is TGTGCCAGCTCACCACGGGCCACCGCTAACCCCGCAACCTACGAGCAGCACTTC. It is translated as CASSPRATANPATYEQHF.

V and J are TRBV19 and TRBJ2-1; the D gene could be TRBD1 or TRBD2 (5 bases each). V was cut by 6 bases and J by 9 bases, with 21 bases left in between. Germline V gene data show CDR1 as LNHDA and CDR2 as SQIVND (reference sequence). The CDR3 spans 15 residues. The CDR3 nucleotides read TGTGCCAGTAGCCCTCCGGGACGAACTTTACTTGAGCAGTTCTTC. Residues: CASSPPGRTLLEQFF.

The rearrangement uses TRBV11-1 and TRBJ2-2, with 9 bases lining up with TRBD1. Germline V gene data show CDR1 as SGHAT and CDR2 as FQDESV (reference sequence). This CDR3 region has 20 residues. Germline trimming cut 5 bases from V and 3 bases from J; bases unmatched to any gene: 19. The CDR3 DNA reads as TGTGCCAGCAGCCTCAAAACCCCCCTGAAGAGGACAGGGGACACCGGGGAGCTGTTTTTT. It translates to CASSLKTPLKRTGDTGELFF.

Worth noting for this clonotype: One junction end disagrees with the germline gene, perhaps due to a read error. The chain's CDR3 is CASSSSGGDNAQFF. CDR3 sequence (DNA): TGTGCCAGCAGCTCTAGTGGGGGAGACAATGCGCAGTTCTTC. The V gene is TRBV9, the J gene TRBJ2-1, with D possibly called TRBD1 or TRBD2 (5 bases each). Germline CDR1 reads SGDLS; CDR2 reads YYNGEE. The CDR3 has 14 amino acids. The variable domain in full, with the rest retrieved from reference TRBV9 and TRBJ2-1, is DSGVTQTPKHLITATGQRVTLRCSPRSGDLSVYWYQQSLDQGLQFLIQYYNGEERAKGNILERFSAQQFPDLHSELNLSSLELGDSALYFCASSSSGGDNAQFFGPGTRLTVL.